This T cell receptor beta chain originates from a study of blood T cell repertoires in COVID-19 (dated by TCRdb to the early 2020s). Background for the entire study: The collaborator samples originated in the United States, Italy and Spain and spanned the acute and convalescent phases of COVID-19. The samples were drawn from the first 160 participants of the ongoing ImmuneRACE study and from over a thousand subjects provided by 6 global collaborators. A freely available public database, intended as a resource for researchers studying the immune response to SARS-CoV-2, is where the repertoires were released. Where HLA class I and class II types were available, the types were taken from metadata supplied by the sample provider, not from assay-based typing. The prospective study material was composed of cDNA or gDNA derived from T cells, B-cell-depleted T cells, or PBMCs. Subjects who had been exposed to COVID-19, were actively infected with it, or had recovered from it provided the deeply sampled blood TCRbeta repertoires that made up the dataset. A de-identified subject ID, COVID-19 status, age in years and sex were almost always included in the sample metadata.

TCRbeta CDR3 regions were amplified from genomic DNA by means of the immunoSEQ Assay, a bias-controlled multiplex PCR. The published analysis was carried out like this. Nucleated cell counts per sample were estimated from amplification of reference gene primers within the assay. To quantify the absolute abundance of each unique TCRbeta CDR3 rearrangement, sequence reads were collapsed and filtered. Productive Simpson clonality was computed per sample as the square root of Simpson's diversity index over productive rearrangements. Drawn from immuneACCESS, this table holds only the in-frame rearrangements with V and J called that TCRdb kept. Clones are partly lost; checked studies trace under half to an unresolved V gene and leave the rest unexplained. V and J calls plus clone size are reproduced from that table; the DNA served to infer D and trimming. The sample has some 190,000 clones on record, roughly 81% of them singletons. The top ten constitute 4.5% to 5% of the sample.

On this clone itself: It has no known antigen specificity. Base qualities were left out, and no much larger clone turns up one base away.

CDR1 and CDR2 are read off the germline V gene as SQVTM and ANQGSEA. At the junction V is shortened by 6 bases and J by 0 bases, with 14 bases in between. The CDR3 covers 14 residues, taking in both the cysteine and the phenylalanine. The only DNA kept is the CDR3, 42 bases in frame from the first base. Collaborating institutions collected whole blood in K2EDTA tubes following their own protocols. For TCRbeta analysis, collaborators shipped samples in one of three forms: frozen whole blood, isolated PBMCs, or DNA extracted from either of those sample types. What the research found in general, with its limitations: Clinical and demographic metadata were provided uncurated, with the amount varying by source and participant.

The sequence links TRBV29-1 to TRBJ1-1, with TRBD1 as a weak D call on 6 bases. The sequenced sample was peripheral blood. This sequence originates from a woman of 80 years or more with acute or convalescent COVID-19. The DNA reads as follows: TGCAGCGTCGAAAGACAGGAGATGAACACTGAAGCTTTCTTT. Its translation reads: CSVERQEMNTEAFF.